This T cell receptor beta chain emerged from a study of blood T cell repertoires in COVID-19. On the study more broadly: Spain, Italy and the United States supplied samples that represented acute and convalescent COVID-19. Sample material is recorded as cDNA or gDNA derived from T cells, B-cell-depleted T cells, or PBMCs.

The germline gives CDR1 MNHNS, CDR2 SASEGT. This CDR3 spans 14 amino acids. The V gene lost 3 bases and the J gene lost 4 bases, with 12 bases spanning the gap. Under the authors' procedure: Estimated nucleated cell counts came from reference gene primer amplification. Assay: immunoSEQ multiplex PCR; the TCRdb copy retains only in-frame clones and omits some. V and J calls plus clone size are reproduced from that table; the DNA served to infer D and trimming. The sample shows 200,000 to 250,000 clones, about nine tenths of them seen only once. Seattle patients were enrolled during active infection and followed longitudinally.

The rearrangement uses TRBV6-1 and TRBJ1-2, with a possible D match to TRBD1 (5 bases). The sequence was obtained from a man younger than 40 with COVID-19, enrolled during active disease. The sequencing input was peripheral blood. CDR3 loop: CASSDKGLSYGYTF. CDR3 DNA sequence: TGTGCCAGCAGTGACAAGGGGTTGAGCTATGGCTACACCTTC.